One sample yielded the 32 T cell receptor beta chains listed below, sequenced in a study of T cell responses to AZD1222 COVID-19 vaccine. Measured with immunoSEQ multiplex PCR; TCRdb has only the in-frame clones, and not every one. The sample consists of tens of thousands of clones, 85% to 90% of them appearing once. The specimen was peripheral blood, collected on day 0 of AZD1222 vaccination. These receptors all stem from an adult in good health.

This sequence joins TRBV27 and TRBJ1-1, with TRBD1 as a possible D gene (6 bases). Trimming removed 6 bases from V and 0 bases from J, with 14 bases in between. The V gene's germline CDR1 is MNHEY and CDR2 SMNVEV (reference sequence). The length of the CDR3 is 15 residues. CDR3 DNA: TGTGCCAGCAGGTACAGGGAGGGGATGAACACTGAAGCTTTCTTT. It specifies CASRYREGMNTEAFF.

This clone occurred once. The chain joins TRBV6-6 to TRBJ2-7, with 8 bases aligning to TRBD1. The CDR3 length is 15 residues. V shed 2 bases and J 5 bases; nucleotides not matched to a gene: 8. Germline V gene data show CDR1 as MNHNY and CDR2 as SVGAGI (reference sequence). CDR3 in DNA: TGTGCCAGCAGTTACGGGACAGGACCTTTGGACGAGCAGTACTTC. Residues: CASSYGTGPLDEQYF.

The chain uses TRBV13 and TRBJ2-1; TRBD2 matches at 7 bases. The germline CDR1 and CDR2 sequences are PRHDT and FYEKMQ (reference sequence). The CDR3 has 15 residues. V trimming: 1 base; J trimming: 3 bases; junction bases outside the gene matches: 3. The DNA of the CDR3 is TGTGCCAGCAGCTTAGCAACGGGGGGCTACAATGAGCAGTTCTTC. Amino acids: CASSLATGGYNEQFF.

This clone was detected only a few times. The chain employs TRBV15 and TRBJ1-1; unclear D gene. The germline CDR1 and CDR2 sequences are LNHNV and YYDKDF (reference sequence). V dropped 0 bases and J dropped 0 bases, with 23 bases sitting between them. CDR3 length: 20 residues. The CDR3 DNA follows: TGTGCCACCAGCAGAGATACCCTATTGCAGCCCGAGGGCTTGAACACTGAAGCTTTCTTT. Translating gives CATSRDTLLQPEGLNTEAFF.

J is TRBJ1-6 and V is TRBV3-1 (or the pseudogene TRBV3-2), with 10 bases fitting TRBD1. Unmatched junction bases numbered 9, after V lost 0 bases and J lost 7 bases. CDR3 length: 18 amino acids. Germline V gene data show CDR1 as LGHDT and CDR2 as YNNKEL (reference sequence). The CDR3 bases are TGTGCCAGCAGCCAAGATAGGGGGACAGGGGCGTCGAATTCACCCCTCCACTTT. Its protein product is CASSQDRGTGASNSPLHF.

The chain couples TRBV6-5 to TRBJ1-2, with D tentatively TRBD1 (5 bases). The CDR3 covers 15 residues. Looked up from germline, CDR1 is MNHEY and CDR2 is SVGAGI. Trimming left V 8 bases short and J 4 bases short, with 20 bases between. CDR3 nucleotide sequence: TGTGCCAGCTGCCCCCCCCGGACAAGCACCTATGGCTACACCTTC. This gives the protein CASCPPRTSTYGYTF.

The V call is TRBV28, the J call TRBJ1-2, with TRBD1 matching over 8 bases. Germline V gives CDR1 MDHEN, CDR2 SYDVKM. CDR3 size: 16 residues. Losses at the gene ends were 3 bases for V and 7 bases for J; bases not matched to a gene: 13. The CDR3 DNA follows: TGTGCCAGCAGTTTCGTACCCGGGACAGGTAACGGTGGCTACACCTTC. Its protein product is CASSFVPGTGNGGYTF.

This clone came up once. This chain connects TRBV2 to TRBJ1-2; a possible D gene is TRBD1 (5 bases). CDR3 length: 12 amino acids. Trimming removed 4 bases at V and 4 bases at J, with 7 bases between. Per the germline V gene, CDR1 is SNHLY and CDR2 is FYNNEI. The CDR3 nucleotides read TGTGCCAGCAGTGGACAGAGCTATGGCTACACCTTC. This codes for CASSGQSYGYTF. The entire variable domain, with the rest obtained from reference TRBV2 and TRBJ1-2, is as follows: EPEVTQTPSHQVTQMGQEVILRCVPISNHLYFYWYRQILGQKVEFLVSFYNNEISEKSEIFDDQFSVERPDGSNFTLKIRSTKLEDSAMYFCASSGQSYGYTFGSGTRLTVV.

CDR3: CSVRRGANTGELFF. CDR3 in DNA: TGCAGCGTCCGGCGGGGAGCGAACACCGGGGAGCTGTTTTTT. The chain employs TRBV29-1 and TRBJ2-2; D might be TRBD2 (6 bases). Trimming cost V 6 bases and J 0 bases, with 11 bases left between them. From germline, CDR1 is SQVTM and CDR2 ANQGSEA. The CDR3 is 14 amino acids.

The chain's CDR3 is CASSYPPQPQHF. CDR3 nucleotides: TGTGCCAGCAGTTACCCACCCCAACCCCAGCATTTT. The V call is TRBV6-5, the J call TRBJ1-5; D gene ambiguous. This CDR3 is built from 12 residues. Germline CDR1 and CDR2: MNHEY and SVGAGI. V was shortened by 2 bases and J by 10 bases, with 9 bases between the two germline ends.

This clone appeared a few times. This chain links TRBV2 with TRBJ1-3; the D is unclear. This CDR3 has 13 residues. Germline values: CDR1 SNHLY, CDR2 FYNNEI. Trimming removed 6 bases from V and 0 bases from J, with 6 bases in between. CDR3 nucleotide sequence: TGTGCCAGCAGCACAGACTCTGGAAACACCATATATTTT. Translating gives CASSTDSGNTIYF.

The chain employs TRBV3-1 (or the pseudogene TRBV3-2) and TRBJ1-5; D is undetermined. The CDR3 has 14 residues. In germline, CDR1 is LGHDT, CDR2 YNNKEL (reference sequence). Trimming cost V 1 base and J 3 bases, with 7 bases left between them. DNA for the CDR3: TGTGCCAGCAGCCAAGCCGACACCAATCAGCCCCAGCATTTT. Protein: CASSQADTNQPQHF.

V gene TRBV29-1 combines with J gene TRBJ1-5; the D is unclear. CDR3 length: 13 amino acids. The germline V gene has CDR1 SQVTM and CDR2 ANQGSEA. V lost 5 bases and J lost 0, with 8 bases in between. CDR3 in DNA: TGCAGCGTTCAAAGTTCTAGCAATCAGCCCCAGCATTTT. This translates into CSVQSSSNQPQHF.

This clone was counted between two and nine times. This chain joins TRBV4-1 and TRBJ1-6; D uncertain. Germline CDR1 and CDR2: MGHRA and YSYEKL. V lost 0 bases and J lost 7, with 13 bases in between. This CDR3 spans 16 amino acids. CDR3 loop: CASSQEEEAPNSPLHF. In nucleotides, the CDR3 is TGCGCCAGCAGCCAAGAGGAGGAGGCTCCGAATTCACCCCTCCACTTT.

This chain uses TRBV10-3 with TRBJ2-1; no firm D call. CDR3 size: 13 residues. Between the trimmed V and J ends, which lost 4 bases and 6 bases, there was a span of 10 bases. CDR1 and CDR2 (germline): ENHRY, SYGVKD. The DNA for the CDR3 is TGTGCCATCAGTGTTAACTACCCCAATGAGCAGTTCTTC. It codes for CAISVNYPNEQFF.

The gene calls are TRBV3-1 (or the pseudogene TRBV3-2) and TRBJ2-7; D perhaps matches TRBD2 (5 bases). CDR3 length equals 12 residues. The V gene lost 3 bases and the J gene lost 7 bases, with 10 bases spanning the gap. Germline V lookup: CDR1 LGHDT, CDR2 YNNKEL (reference sequence). The CDR3 here is CASSQGPGEQYF. Written as DNA, the CDR3 is TGTGCCAGCAGCCAGGGCCCGGGAGAGCAGTACTTC.

The chain is built from TRBV2 and TRBJ2-1; TRBD2 matches 10 bases. Germline CDR1 SNHLY, CDR2 FYNNEI. After removal of 10 bases from V and 4 bases from J, the junction contained 7 bases not matched to a gene. This CDR3 has 14 amino acids. CDR3 in amino acids: CATTTSGFYNEQFF. The CDR3 DNA reads as TGTGCCACTACGACTAGCGGGTTTTACAATGAGCAGTTCTTC.

V usage is TRBV6-1 and J usage is TRBJ1-1, with a weak D call TRBD1 (5 bases). The CDR3 is made up of 15 amino acids. Trimming cost V 3 bases and J 5 bases, with 16 bases left between them. Germline assignment: CDR1 MNHNS and CDR2 SASEGT. The CDR3 DNA sequence: TGTGCCAGCAGTGACCCGTGGGGCGCGCGGACTGAAGCTTTCTTT. It is translated as CASSDPWGARTEAFF.

V and J are TRBV6-5 and TRBJ2-1, with 9 bases lining up with TRBD1. CDR3 length equals 15 residues. The trim removed 6 bases at V and 8 bases at J, leaving 11 bases unmatched. Germline CDR1 is MNHEY and CDR2 is SVGAGI. The CDR3 loop is CASRRSGTGRDEQFF. The CDR3 DNA follows: TGTGCCAGCAGGAGATCCGGGACAGGGAGGGATGAGCAGTTCTTC.

This chain uses TRBV2 with TRBJ2-7; 11 nucleotides agree with TRBD1. CDR1 and CDR2 from the germline V gene are SNHLY and FYNNEI. The CDR3 length is 14 residues. With 11 bases clipped from V and 0 bases from J, the junction kept 6 bases outside the gene matches. CDR3 DNA: TGTGCCGGCGGACAGGGGGCTAACTCCTACGAGCAGTACTTC. It encodes CAGGQGANSYEQYF. Based on the CDR3 plus reference TRBV2 and TRBJ2-7, the full variable domain is EPEVTQTPSHQVTQMGQEVILRCVPISNHLYFYWYRQILGQKVEFLVSFYNNEISEKSEIFDDQFSVERPDGSNFTLKIRSTKLEDSAMYFCAGGQGANSYEQYFGPGTRLTVT.

CDR3 nucleotides: TGTGCCAGCAGCTTGGTCTTGGGAATATCGGAGACCCAGTACTTC. Translation: CASSLVLGISETQYF. The J gene is TRBJ2-5, the V gene TRBV5-8; D ambiguous. The CDR3 is 15 residues long. CDR1 is SGHTS, CDR2 YDEGEE, per germline. The V gene lost 0 bases and the J gene lost 5 bases, with 14 bases spanning the gap.

This sequence joins TRBV19 and TRBJ2-2, with D possibly TRBD1 on 6 matching bases. CDR1 and CDR2 (germline): LNHDA, SQIVND (reference sequence). V was shortened by 3 bases and J by 5 bases, with 7 bases between the two germline ends. This CDR3 is built from 13 residues. In DNA form, the CDR3 reads TGTGCCAGTAGTATCAGGGGTACCGGGGAGCTGTTTTTT. Protein: CASSIRGTGELFF.

V is TRBV7-8 and J is TRBJ2-3; D unclear. V was pared by 2 bases and J by 5 bases, with 8 bases between. CDR3 length: 13 residues. Germline CDR1 SGHVS, CDR2 FQNEAQ. The CDR3: CASSLKPKDTQYF. CDR3 sequence (DNA): TGTGCCAGCAGCTTAAAGCCTAAAGATACGCAGTATTTT.

CDR3 nucleotide sequence: TGTGCCAGTTTTGGGACAGAGTATGAAGCTTTCTTT. This sequence encodes CASFGTEYEAFF. The chain uses TRBV19 and TRBJ1-1; 7 bases align to TRBD1. Germline assignment: CDR1 LNHDA and CDR2 SQIVND (reference sequence). After removal of 8 bases from V and 7 bases from J, the junction contained 7 bases not matched to a gene. This CDR3 is 12 amino acids long.

V usage is TRBV6-5 and J usage is TRBJ2-3; no clear D. Germline-derived CDR1 and CDR2 are MNHEY and SVGAGI. The CDR3 has 14 amino acids. Trimming left V 0 bases short and J 0 bases short, with 4 bases between. The CDR3 sequence: CASSYSLSTDTQYF. The CDR3 region has the DNA TGTGCCAGCAGTTACTCCCTGAGCACAGATACGCAGTATTTT.

J is TRBJ2-7 and V is TRBV10-1, with TRBD1 identical over 8 bases. Germline V lookup: CDR1 WNHNN, CDR2 SYGVQD (reference sequence). After removal of 6 bases from V and 6 bases from J, the junction contained 7 bases not matched to a gene. The CDR3 is 13 amino acids. CDR3 in amino acids: CASSQGQGGEQYF. CDR3 nucleotide sequence: TGCGCCAGCAGCCAAGGACAGGGCGGCGAGCAGTACTTC.

J is TRBJ1-2 and V is TRBV3-1 (or the pseudogene TRBV3-2); a weak D match, TRBD1 (6 bases). Germline V gene lookup returns CDR1 LGHDT and CDR2 YNNKEL (reference sequence). This CDR3 spans 13 amino acids. V was clipped by 4 bases and J by 6 bases, with 12 bases between them. Here the CDR3 reads CASSPTGFDGYTF. CDR3 coding DNA: TGTGCCAGCAGCCCTACAGGGTTTGATGGCTACACCTTC.

The V gene is TRBV9, the J gene TRBJ1-6; unclear D gene. Trimming removed 6 bases from V and 0 bases from J, with 16 bases in between. The CDR3 contains 17 residues. Germline CDR1 SGDLS, CDR2 YYNGEE. CDR3 region: CASNKGAQSSYNSPLHF. The CDR3 nucleotides are TGTGCCAGCAATAAGGGTGCCCAGAGCTCCTATAATTCACCCCTCCACTTT.

The chain combines TRBV7-3 with TRBJ1-1; no definite D call. The CDR3 loop spans 13 amino acids. Per germline, CDR1 SGHTA and CDR2 FQGTGA. V lost 1 base and J lost 3, with 6 bases in between. In DNA form, the CDR3 reads TGTGCCAGCAGCTTAAATGTTGACACTGAAGCTTTCTTT. This encodes CASSLNVDTEAFF.

The chain uses TRBV10-3 and TRBJ1-6; D unclear. The V end lost 1 base, the J end lost 5 bases, and 9 bases lay between the germline ends. The CDR3 runs 15 residues. Germline V CDR1 and CDR2: ENHRY, SYGVKD. For the CDR3, the DNA is TGTGCCATCAGTGAGTGGGGAGGGAATAATTCACCCCTCCACTTT. Translating it yields CAISEWGGNNSPLHF.

CDR3 nucleotides: TGCGCCAGCAGCCAGACAGGGTTCGGCTATAATTCACCCCTCCACTTT. Its translation is CASSQTGFGYNSPLHF. V and J are TRBV4-1 and TRBJ1-6; TRBD1 aligns across 7 bases. The CDR3 is made up of 16 amino acids. CDR1 and CDR2 (germline): MGHRA, YSYEKL. Unmatched junction bases numbered 5, after V lost 3 bases and J lost 3 bases.

A single count supports this clone. This rearrangement joins TRBV19 to TRBJ1-1; 8 nucleotides match TRBD1. The CDR3 spans 12 residues. The J segment lost 8 bases and the V segment lost 6 bases, leaving 5 bases of the junction unmatched. Germline CDR1 is LNHDA and CDR2 is SQIVND (reference sequence). CDR3 coding DNA: TGTGCCAGTAGAATTGGACAGGGCGAAGCTTTCTTT. As protein: CASRIGQGEAFF.